The entry below gives a single T cell receptor beta chain sequence along with its context. Its target is not known. The ends were cut back, 3 bases at V and 2 bases at J, with 7 bases in the middle. CDR3 length equals 13 residues. In germline, CDR1 is MDHEN, CDR2 SYDVKM. It was with a sample-barcoded 5' primer and a J-beta primer mix that a second PCR of about 6 to 11 cycles was run. MiXCR was run by TCRdb on the 5' RACE reads, yielding one entry per CDR3 protein. The table records about 640,000 distinct CDR3 sequences, about 30% of them present only once. The sample is drawn from a study of blood T cells in healthy people across ages. The study's findings and limits: Higher naive T cell percentage went strongly together with higher TCR beta diversity. A conclusive naive versus antigen-experienced comparison was prevented by the unsorted PBMCs.

Sequencing was performed on blood. This TCR was sampled from an elderly woman in good health. J is TRBJ1-1 and V is TRBV28; D gene ambiguous. Here the CDR3 reads CASSLNKNTEAFF. CDR3 in DNA: TGTGCCAGCAGTTTGAATAAAAACACTGAAGCTTTCTTT.